These 3 T cell receptor beta chains were all obtained from the same sample, sequenced in a study of OX40 agonist ivuxolimab in advanced cancers. Using immunoSEQ multiplex PCR, the repertoire was profiled, and TCRdb retains in-frame clones only, with some absent. The data show about 22,000 clones, about 83% seen once. Sequencing used CD4+ or CD8+ T cells sorted from blood, obtained in a trial of the OX40 agonist ivuxolimab. The source is an adult with an advanced solid tumor such as melanoma, head and neck, liver or kidney cancer.

This chain joins TRBV7-9 and TRBJ1-2; TRBD1 agrees at 10 bases. Losses at the gene ends were 3 bases for V and 5 bases for J; bases not matched to a gene: 3. The germline gives CDR1 SEHNR, CDR2 FQNEAQ (reference sequence). The CDR3 contains 14 residues. The CDR3 region is CASSFQGQGYGYTF. The DNA of the CDR3 is TGTGCCAGCAGCTTCCAGGGACAGGGGTATGGCTACACCTTC.

The chain combines TRBV4-1 with TRBJ2-7; 8 bases map to TRBD1. This CDR3 contains 14 residues. Trimming took 4 bases from V and 5 from J; bases not matched to a gene: 7. Looked up from germline, CDR1 is MGHRA and CDR2 is YSYEKL. The CDR3 DNA sequence: TGCGCCAGCAGCCGCCCGGACAGGGTCGACGAGCAGTACTTC. Protein: CASSRPDRVDEQYF.

This chain's CDR3 is CAWSVDKNTEAFF. The CDR3 DNA reads TGTGCCTGGAGTGTAGACAAGAACACTGAAGCTTTCTTT. This chain joins TRBV30 and TRBJ1-1; D is unclear. With 0 bases removed from V and 1 base from J, the gap between germline ends came to 6 bases. Germline values: CDR1 GTSNPN, CDR2 SVGIG (reference sequence). The CDR3 contains 13 residues.